The 2 T cell receptor beta chains below come from one sample, sequenced in a study of T cell changes during pregnancy in multiple sclerosis. Here immunoSEQ multiplex PCR was the method, and the copy in TCRdb shows in-frame clones only, minus some. The table records tens of thousands of clones, around 93% of them present only once. Sequencing was performed on peripheral blood, taken after pregnancy. The receptors originated from a female donor with multiple sclerosis, enrolled in a pregnancy study.

This chain joins TRBV19 and TRBJ1-2; 7 nucleotides agree with TRBD1. CDR1 is LNHDA, CDR2 SQIVND, per germline (reference sequence). With V trimmed by 8 bases and J by 1 base, 7 bases remained unmatched. This CDR3 comprises 14 residues. The CDR3 loop is CASRRQGDNYGYTF. As DNA, the CDR3 is TGTGCCAGTCGGCGACAGGGAGATAACTATGGCTACACCTTC. Drawing the rest from reference TRBV19 and TRBJ1-2, the complete variable domain is DGGITQSPKYLFRKEGQNVTLSCEQNLNHDAMYWYRQDPGQGLRLIYYSQIVNDFQKGDIAEGYSVSREKKESFPLTVTSAQKNPTAFYLCASRRQGDNYGYTFGSGTRLTVV.

The chain uses TRBV7-2 and TRBJ1-2; no reliable D call. V was cut by 0 bases and J by 8 bases, with 13 bases left in between. The CDR3 length is 14 residues. Germline V gene data show CDR1 as SGHTA and CDR2 as FQGNSA. CDR3: CASSLAAGGSGYTF. In nucleotides, the CDR3 is TGTGCCAGCAGCTTAGCGGCGGGAGGTTCAGGCTACACCTTC.